This T cell receptor beta chain was sequenced in a study of cytomegalovirus exposure and HLA in healthy donors. Broader study findings: By HLA locus, TCR association rates varied in a later analysis, with DRB1 showing the most and HLA-C the fewest. The study designated fewer than 200 TCR beta chains cytomegalovirus-associated.

As concerns this clone: What it binds is unknown.

The PCR used 60 Vbeta and 13 Jbeta primers. Here immunoSEQ multiplex PCR was the method, and the copy in TCRdb shows in-frame clones only, minus some. In the table there are roughly 130,000 clones, 75% to 85% of which are singletons. The TCR originated in a man aged 25-40 years in good health and CMV-seronegative. Sequenced: PBMCs.

Here the CDR3 reads CAMNAGLGTGLYF. CDR3 nucleotides: TGTGCCATGAATGCGGGACTAGGGACGGGATTGTACTTC. The chain combines TRBV10-3 with TRBJ2-4, with 8 bases lining up with TRBD2. The V gene's germline CDR1 is ENHRY and CDR2 SYGVKD. The J segment lost 15 bases and the V segment lost 9 bases, leaving 16 bases of the junction unmatched. The CDR3 totals 13 residues.